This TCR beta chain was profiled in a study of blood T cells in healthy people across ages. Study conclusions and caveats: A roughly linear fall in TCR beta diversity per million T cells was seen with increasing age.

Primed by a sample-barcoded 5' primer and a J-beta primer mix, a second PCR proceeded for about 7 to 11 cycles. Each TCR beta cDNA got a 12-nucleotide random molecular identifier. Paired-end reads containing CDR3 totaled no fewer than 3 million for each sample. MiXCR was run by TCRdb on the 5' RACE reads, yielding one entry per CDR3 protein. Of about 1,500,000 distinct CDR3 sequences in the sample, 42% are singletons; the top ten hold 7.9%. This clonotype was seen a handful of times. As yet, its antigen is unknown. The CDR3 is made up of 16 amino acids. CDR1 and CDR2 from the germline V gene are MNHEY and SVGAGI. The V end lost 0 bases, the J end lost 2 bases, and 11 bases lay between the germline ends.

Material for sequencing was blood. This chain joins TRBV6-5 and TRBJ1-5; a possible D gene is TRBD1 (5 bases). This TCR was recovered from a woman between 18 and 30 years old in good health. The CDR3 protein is CASSYSIPGGNQPQHF. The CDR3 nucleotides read TGTGCCAGCAGTTACTCGATCCCGGGGGGCAATCAGCCCCAGCATTTT.